A selection of T cell receptor beta chains follows, all from one sample in a study of shared clonotypes between healthy human individuals. Assay: immunoSEQ multiplex PCR; the TCRdb copy retains only in-frame clones and omits some. The sample records 2 million to 3 million clones, 93% being singletons. Material: naive CD4+ T cells from PBMCs. These receptor sequences come from a man between 18 and 29 years old in good health. Some clones in this sample may be carry-over from other donors' samples. Both conserved end residues are part of each CDR3. Each record gives: clone size, V gene, J gene, D gene, CDR3 protein, CDR3 DNA. D genes are given only for firm matches. Expanded clones get a size class; other rows say once, few or many, or leave the size out.

clone size: few; V gene: TRBV7-3; J gene: TRBJ2-7; D gene: -; CDR3 protein: CASSLSGTGPSGYEQYF; CDR3 DNA: TGTGCCAGCAGCTTAAGCGGCACAGGACCCAGCGGGTACGAGCAGTACTTC
clone size: -; V gene: TRBV5-6; J gene: TRBJ2-1; D gene: -; CDR3 protein: CASSLGGVVGKVKFF; CDR3 DNA: TGTGCCAGCAGCTTGGGGGGAGTTGTGGGTAAGGTAAAGTTCTTC
clone size: few; V gene: TRBV28; J gene: TRBJ1-5; D gene: -; CDR3 protein: CASSASGGSNQPQHF; CDR3 DNA: TGTGCCAGCAGTGCCTCTGGAGGTAGCAATCAGCCCCAGCATTTT
clone size: -; V gene: TRBV7-8; J gene: TRBJ1-5; D gene: -; CDR3 protein: CASSLTVSNQPQHF; CDR3 DNA: TGTGCCAGCAGCTTAACCGTTAGCAATCAGCCCCAGCATTTT
clone size: -; V gene: TRBV6-6; J gene: TRBJ2-7; D gene: -; CDR3 protein: CASSSIRAYEQYF; CDR3 DNA: TGTGCCAGCAGTTCGATCCGGGCCTACGAGCAGTACTTC
clone size: -; V gene: TRBV5-1; J gene: TRBJ2-1; D gene: -; CDR3 protein: CASSPSGRGNNEQFF; CDR3 DNA: TGCGCCAGCAGCCCATCCGGGCGGGGAAACAATGAGCAGTTCTTC
clone size: -; V gene: TRBV30; J gene: TRBJ2-7; D gene: TRBD1; CDR3 protein: CAWSVHRGEQYF; CDR3 DNA: TGTGCCTGGAGTGTTCACAGGGGCGAGCAGTACTTC
clone size: -; V gene: TRBV5-6; J gene: TRBJ2-2; D gene: TRBD2; CDR3 protein: CASTYSSGSWAGELFF; CDR3 DNA: TGTGCCAGCACCTATTCTAGCGGGAGCTGGGCCGGGGAGCTGTTTTTT
clone size: -; V gene: TRBV11-2; J gene: TRBJ1-3; D gene: -; CDR3 protein: CASSNSGRVDTIYF; CDR3 DNA: TGTGCCAGCAGCAACTCCGGTAGAGTGGACACCATATATTTT
clone size: -; V gene: TRBV20-1; J gene: TRBJ2-7; D gene: TRBD1; CDR3 protein: CSARDRGEQYF; CDR3 DNA: TGCAGTGCTAGGGACAGGGGGGAGCAGTACTTC
clone size: -; V gene: TRBV11-1; J gene: TRBJ2-4; D gene: TRBD2; CDR3 protein: CASSLISGRVGKNIQYF; CDR3 DNA: TGTGCCAGCAGCTTAATCAGCGGGAGAGTTGGCAAAAACATTCAGTACTTC
clone size: -; V gene: TRBV7-8; J gene: TRBJ1-5; D gene: -; CDR3 protein: CASSSSREQPQHF; CDR3 DNA: TGTGCCAGCAGCTCCTCCCGTGAGCAGCCCCAGCATTTT
clone size: -; V gene: TRBV6-1; J gene: TRBJ1-2; D gene: -; CDR3 protein: CASTADSYGYTF; CDR3 DNA: TGTGCCAGCACCGCCGACTCCTATGGCTACACCTTC
clone size: -; V gene: TRBV10-1; J gene: TRBJ2-1; D gene: -; CDR3 protein: CASSESRRGGEQFF; CDR3 DNA: TGCGCCAGCAGTGAGTCACGGAGGGGCGGTGAGCAGTTCTTC
clone size: -; V gene: TRBV4-1; J gene: TRBJ2-1; D gene: -; CDR3 protein: CASSQLGYEQFF; CDR3 DNA: TGCGCCAGCAGCCAATTGGGGTATGAGCAGTTCTTC
clone size: -; V gene: TRBV6-1; J gene: TRBJ1-2; D gene: -; CDR3 protein: CASSEALGVGGYTF; CDR3 DNA: TGTGCCAGCAGTGAAGCGCTGGGGGTTGGCGGCTACACCTTC
clone size: -; V gene: TRBV9; J gene: TRBJ2-7; D gene: -; CDR3 protein: CASSPHLLSSYEQYF; CDR3 DNA: TGTGCCAGCAGCCCCCACCTGCTTAGTTCCTACGAGCAGTACTTC
clone size: -; V gene: TRBV5-4; J gene: TRBJ2-7; D gene: TRBD2; CDR3 protein: CASRRSAGERAEQYF; CDR3 DNA: TGTGCCAGCAGGCGATCGGCGGGAGAACGCGCCGAGCAGTACTTC
clone size: -; V gene: TRBV19; J gene: TRBJ2-6; D gene: -; CDR3 protein: CASSIDWGPPEGANVLTF; CDR3 DNA: TGTGCCAGTAGTATCGATTGGGGCCCCCCGGAAGGGGCCAACGTCCTGACTTTC
clone size: -; V gene: TRBV7-2; J gene: TRBJ2-3; D gene: TRBD2; CDR3 protein: CASSVTSGREYTQYF; CDR3 DNA: TGTGCCAGCAGCGTGACTAGCGGGAGGGAATATACGCAGTATTTT
clone size: -; V gene: TRBV5-1; J gene: TRBJ2-3; D gene: TRBD1; CDR3 protein: CASSGTGGTDTQYF; CDR3 DNA: TGCGCCAGCAGCGGGACAGGGGGGACAGATACGCAGTATTTT
clone size: -; V gene: TRBV5-4; J gene: TRBJ2-1; D gene: -; CDR3 protein: CASSLGVANTYNEQFF; CDR3 DNA: TGTGCCAGCAGCTTGGGTGTAGCAAATACCTACAATGAGCAGTTCTTC
clone size: -; V gene: TRBV5-4; J gene: TRBJ2-1; D gene: -; CDR3 protein: CASSLERDNINEQFF; CDR3 DNA: TGTGCCAGCAGCTTGGAACGGGACAACATCAATGAGCAGTTCTTC
clone size: -; V gene: TRBV5-1; J gene: TRBJ2-1; D gene: -; CDR3 protein: CASSSIPGSYNEQFF; CDR3 DNA: TGCGCCAGCAGCTCCATTCCAGGATCCTACAATGAGCAGTTCTTC
clone size: -; V gene: TRBV5-1; J gene: TRBJ1-2; D gene: -; CDR3 protein: CASSLSGDYGYTF; CDR3 DNA: TGCGCCAGCAGCTTGTCGGGGGACTATGGCTACACCTTC
clone size: -; V gene: TRBV11-3; J gene: TRBJ2-6; D gene: TRBD1; CDR3 protein: CASSPRQGALSGANVLTF; CDR3 DNA: TGTGCCAGCAGCCCGCGACAGGGAGCCCTCTCTGGGGCCAACGTCCTGACTTTC
clone size: -; V gene: TRBV7-9; J gene: TRBJ1-4; D gene: TRBD1; CDR3 protein: CASSPPGQRHEKLFF; CDR3 DNA: TGTGCCAGCAGCCCCCCGGGACAGAGACATGAAAAACTGTTTTTT
clone size: -; V gene: TRBV4-1; J gene: TRBJ2-2; D gene: -; CDR3 protein: CASSQEIQIGELFF; CDR3 DNA: TGCGCCAGCAGCCAAGAAATCCAAATCGGGGAGCTGTTTTTT
clone size: -; V gene: TRBV14; J gene: TRBJ1-1; D gene: -; CDR3 protein: CASSQGGPGQTEAFF; CDR3 DNA: TGTGCCAGCAGCCAAGGGGGCCCGGGGCAGACTGAAGCTTTCTTT
clone size: -; V gene: TRBV4-1; J gene: TRBJ2-5; D gene: -; CDR3 protein: CASSPQGGWETQYF; CDR3 DNA: TGCGCCAGCAGCCCCCAAGGCGGGTGGGAGACCCAGTACTTC
clone size: -; V gene: TRBV5-4; J gene: TRBJ2-3; D gene: -; CDR3 protein: CASSLVVAGGLDTQYF; CDR3 DNA: TGTGCCAGCAGCTTGGTCGTTGCTGGGGGCCTAGATACGCAGTATTTT
clone size: once; V gene: TRBV5-1; J gene: TRBJ2-7; D gene: -; CDR3 protein: CASSLQRAAYEQYF; CDR3 DNA: TGCGCCAGCAGCTTGCAGCGGGCCGCCTACGAGCAGTACTTC
clone size: -; V gene: TRBV5-1; J gene: TRBJ2-7; D gene: -; CDR3 protein: CASSGGNWGEQYF; CDR3 DNA: TGCGCCAGCAGCGGGGGCAACTGGGGCGAGCAGTACTTC
clone size: -; V gene: TRBV7-2; J gene: TRBJ1-1; D gene: -; CDR3 protein: CASSLLGRTSEAFF; CDR3 DNA: TGTGCCAGCAGCTTATTGGGACGGACCTCTGAAGCTTTCTTT
clone size: -; V gene: TRBV28; J gene: TRBJ1-2; D gene: -; CDR3 protein: CASNVGGTNLYGYTF; CDR3 DNA: TGTGCCAGCAACGTGGGCGGGACAAACCTCTATGGCTACACCTTC
clone size: -; V gene: TRBV5-1; J gene: TRBJ2-5; D gene: -; CDR3 protein: CASRTRASPQETQYF; CDR3 DNA: TGCGCCAGCAGGACCAGAGCAAGCCCCCAAGAGACCCAGTACTTC
clone size: -; V gene: TRBV7-3; J gene: TRBJ2-1; D gene: -; CDR3 protein: CASSLTVEGDEQFF; CDR3 DNA: TGTGCCAGCAGCTTGACCGTAGAAGGCGATGAGCAGTTCTTC
clone size: -; V gene: TRBV29-1; J gene: TRBJ2-7; D gene: -; CDR3 protein: CSVRSSSYEQYF; CDR3 DNA: TGCAGCGTCCGTTCGAGCTCCTACGAGCAGTACTTC
clone size: -; V gene: TRBV27; J gene: TRBJ1-4; D gene: -; CDR3 protein: CASSLWGPEKLFF; CDR3 DNA: TGTGCCAGCAGTTTATGGGGTCCGGAAAAACTGTTTTTT
clone size: few; V gene: TRBV6-1; J gene: TRBJ1-5; D gene: -; CDR3 protein: CASSEGVGNQPQHF; CDR3 DNA: TGTGCCAGCAGTGAAGGGGTTGGCAATCAGCCCCAGCATTTT
clone size: -; V gene: TRBV5-6; J gene: TRBJ2-7; D gene: TRBD1; CDR3 protein: CASSQAGTVSYEQYF; CDR3 DNA: TGTGCCAGCAGCCAGGCCGGGACAGTCTCCTACGAGCAGTACTTC
clone size: -; V gene: TRBV18; J gene: TRBJ2-7; D gene: -; CDR3 protein: CASSSPLYEQYF; CDR3 DNA: TGTGCCAGCTCATCTCCATTGTACGAGCAGTACTTC
clone size: once; V gene: TRBV5-1; J gene: TRBJ2-3; D gene: TRBD2; CDR3 protein: CASSPGLAGVGDTQYF; CDR3 DNA: TGCGCCAGCAGCCCGGGACTAGCGGGAGTAGGTGATACGCAGTATTTT
clone size: -; V gene: TRBV2; J gene: TRBJ2-3; D gene: TRBD2; CDR3 protein: CASRIAGELQYF; CDR3 DNA: TGTGCCAGCAGAATAGCGGGAGAGTTGCAGTATTTT
clone size: -; V gene: TRBV21-1; J gene: TRBJ2-2; D gene: -; CDR3 protein: CASSKDRGGRNTGELFF; CDR3 DNA: TGTGCCAGCAGCAAAGATCGGGGCGGGCGTAACACCGGGGAGCTGTTTTTT
clone size: once; V gene: TRBV5-4; J gene: TRBJ2-1; D gene: TRBD2; CDR3 protein: CASSPPTSSSYNEQFF; CDR3 DNA: TGTGCCAGCAGCCCACCGACTAGCAGCTCCTACAATGAGCAGTTCTTC
clone size: -; V gene: TRBV2; J gene: TRBJ1-1; D gene: TRBD1; CDR3 protein: CASRDRVNTEAFF; CDR3 DNA: TGTGCCAGCCGGGACAGGGTGAACACTGAAGCTTTCTTT
clone size: -; V gene: TRBV4-1; J gene: TRBJ2-5; D gene: -; CDR3 protein: CASSQGRPGTQETQYF; CDR3 DNA: TGCGCCAGCAGCCAAGGTCGGCCGGGCACCCAAGAGACCCAGTACTTC
clone size: once; V gene: TRBV9; J gene: TRBJ2-3; D gene: -; CDR3 protein: CASSPGWGRLYF; CDR3 DNA: TGTGCCAGCAGCCCGGGATGGGGTAGGTTGTATTTT
clone size: few; V gene: TRBV28; J gene: TRBJ1-5; D gene: TRBD1; CDR3 protein: CASSSAGGNQPQHF; CDR3 DNA: TGTGCCAGCAGTTCGGCAGGGGGGAATCAGCCCCAGCATTTT
clone size: -; V gene: TRBV18; J gene: TRBJ2-2; D gene: -; CDR3 protein: CASSPLTGTSNTGELFF; CDR3 DNA: TGTGCCAGCTCACCATTAACCGGGACATCGAACACCGGGGAGCTGTTTTTT
clone size: -; V gene: TRBV5-4; J gene: TRBJ1-2; D gene: -; CDR3 protein: CASSLSESYGYTF; CDR3 DNA: TGTGCCAGCAGCTTGTCGGAGTCCTATGGCTACACCTTC
clone size: -; V gene: TRBV18; J gene: TRBJ2-1; D gene: TRBD1; CDR3 protein: CASSPRRPGQVSYNEQFF; CDR3 DNA: TGTGCCAGCTCACCGAGACGTCCGGGACAGGTGTCCTACAATGAGCAGTTCTTC
clone size: -; V gene: TRBV4-1; J gene: TRBJ2-1; D gene: TRBD2; CDR3 protein: CASSQPIGRGGLAGSYNEQFF; CDR3 DNA: TGCGCCAGCAGCCAACCGATCGGACGGGGCGGACTAGCGGGGTCCTACAATGAGCAGTTCTTC
clone size: -; V gene: TRBV2; J gene: TRBJ1-5; D gene: TRBD1; CDR3 protein: CASSSGQAPGQPQHF; CDR3 DNA: TGTGCCAGCAGTTCGGGACAGGCCCCCGGTCAGCCCCAGCATTTT
clone size: -; V gene: TRBV6-1; J gene: TRBJ2-7; D gene: -; CDR3 protein: CASSEVGRSYEQYF; CDR3 DNA: TGTGCCAGCAGTGAAGTCGGTAGGTCCTACGAGCAGTACTTC
clone size: -; V gene: TRBV30; J gene: TRBJ2-1; D gene: -; CDR3 protein: CAWRGFYNEQFF; CDR3 DNA: TGTGCCTGGCGGGGATTCTACAATGAGCAGTTCTTC
clone size: -; V gene: TRBV11-2; J gene: TRBJ2-1; D gene: -; CDR3 protein: CASSLVAAGYEQFF; CDR3 DNA: TGTGCCAGCAGCTTAGTAGCGGCAGGTTATGAGCAGTTCTTC
clone size: -; V gene: TRBV28; J gene: TRBJ2-2; D gene: -; CDR3 protein: CASSFGTLSTGELFF; CDR3 DNA: TGTGCCAGCAGTTTCGGGACACTGAGCACCGGGGAGCTGTTTTTT